This T cell receptor (beta chain) was captured in a study of cytomegalovirus exposure and HLA in healthy donors. Whole-study context: There were under 140 million unique TCR beta sequences, drawn from 150 million to 200 million T cells, in an earlier analysis. Study findings and constraints: Reportedly, cytomegalovirus status was diagnosed with high sensitivity and specificity.

PCR used 60 Vbeta primers and 13 Jbeta primers. The table came from immunoSEQ multiplex PCR; TCRdb's copy has only in-frame clones and leaves some out. The sample has about 130,000 clones, 72% seen once. Germline V gene lookup returns CDR1 SGHRS and CDR2 YFSETQ. J lost 10 bases, V lost 4 bases, and 17 bases had no gene match. The CDR3 contains 17 residues. Of note for this clone: As yet, its antigen is unknown.

The material sequenced was PBMCs. The source of this sequence is a man over 45 in good health and CMV-seropositive. The chain recombines TRBV5-1 with TRBJ2-5, with 12 bases lining up with TRBD1. The CDR3 reads CASSGTPGQGARGGQYF. CDR3 bases: TGCGCCAGCAGCGGTACTCCGGGACAGGGGGCGCGGGGAGGCCAGTACTTC.